The entry below describes one T cell receptor beta chain. Its antigen is unknown. The data were obtained in a study of shared clonotypes between healthy human individuals. Study-wide background: The study enrolled two women and three men aged 18 to 49.

Overall study findings and caveats: Naive subsets generally had larger estimated richness than memory subsets.

Running of the assay took place at deep level. Sorted-subset replicate PCR reactions were performed with 200 ng DNA, corresponding to tens of thousands of T cell genomes. TCRdb's copy holds only in-frame clones and misses some; the assay was immunoSEQ multiplex PCR. The profile shows around 100,000 clones, around 71% of them singletons. Germline assignment: CDR1 MDHEN and CDR2 SYDVKM. V lost 7 bases to trimming and J lost 8 bases, with 18 bases between them. The CDR3 totals 14 residues. The chain uses TRBV28 and TRBJ2-1, with D maybe TRBD2 (5 bases). The clonotype was recovered from a young woman in good health. Sequenced material: memory CD8+ T cells sorted from blood. Documented subset: CD45RO+ cells pooled with CCR7-negative TemRA cells. CDR3: CASINGISGDEQFF. The CDR3 DNA follows: TGTGCCAGCATCAACGGGATTTCTGGGGATGAGCAGTTCTTC.